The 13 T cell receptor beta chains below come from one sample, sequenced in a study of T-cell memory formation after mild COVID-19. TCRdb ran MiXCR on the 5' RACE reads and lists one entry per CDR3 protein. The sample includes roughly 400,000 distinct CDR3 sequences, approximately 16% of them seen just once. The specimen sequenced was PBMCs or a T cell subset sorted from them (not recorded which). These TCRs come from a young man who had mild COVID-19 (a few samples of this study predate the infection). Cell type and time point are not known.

DNA of the CDR3: TGTGCCAGCAGCCGGGGGTGGCAGGATACGCAGTATTTT. Its translation is CASSRGWQDTQYF. The V call is TRBV7-3, the J call TRBJ2-3, with a tentative D call TRBD2 (6 bases). In germline, CDR1 is SGHTA, CDR2 FQGTGA. V lost 5 bases, J lost 6 bases, and 12 bases lay in between. CDR3 length: 13 amino acids.

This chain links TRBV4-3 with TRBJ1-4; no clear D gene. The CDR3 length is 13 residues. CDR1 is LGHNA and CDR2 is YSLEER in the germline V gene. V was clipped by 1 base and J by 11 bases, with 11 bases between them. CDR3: CASSQVERSKLFF. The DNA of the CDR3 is TGCGCCAGCAGCCAAGTTGAGCGGTCGAAACTGTTTTTT.

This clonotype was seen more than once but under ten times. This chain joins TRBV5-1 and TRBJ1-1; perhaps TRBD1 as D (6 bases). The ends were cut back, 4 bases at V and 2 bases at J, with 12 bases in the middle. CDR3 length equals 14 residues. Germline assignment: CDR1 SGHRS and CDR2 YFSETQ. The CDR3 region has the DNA TGCGCCAGCAGCATACAGGGAGTTAACACTGAAGCTTTCTTT. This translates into CASSIQGVNTEAFF.

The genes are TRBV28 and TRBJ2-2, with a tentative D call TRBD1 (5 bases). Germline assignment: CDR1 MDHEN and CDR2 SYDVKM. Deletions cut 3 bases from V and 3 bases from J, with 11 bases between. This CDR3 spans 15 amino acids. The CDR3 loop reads CASSLTGQHTGELFF. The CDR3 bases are TGTGCCAGCAGTTTGACCGGACAACACACCGGGGAGCTGTTTTTT.

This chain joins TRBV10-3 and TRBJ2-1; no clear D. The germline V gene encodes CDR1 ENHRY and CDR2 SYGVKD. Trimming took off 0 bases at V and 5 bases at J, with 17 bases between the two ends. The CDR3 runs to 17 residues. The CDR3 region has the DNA TGTGCCATCAGTGAGTCGAGTGACACCCCAATCAACAATGAGCAGTTCTTC. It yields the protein CAISESSDTPINNEQFF.

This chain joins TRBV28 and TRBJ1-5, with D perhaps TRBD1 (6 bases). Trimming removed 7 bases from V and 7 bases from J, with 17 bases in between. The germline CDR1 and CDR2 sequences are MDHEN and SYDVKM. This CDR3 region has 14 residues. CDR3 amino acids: CASTPPGGGQPQHF. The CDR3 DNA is TGTGCCAGCACCCCGCCGGGGGGCGGGCAGCCCCAGCATTTT.

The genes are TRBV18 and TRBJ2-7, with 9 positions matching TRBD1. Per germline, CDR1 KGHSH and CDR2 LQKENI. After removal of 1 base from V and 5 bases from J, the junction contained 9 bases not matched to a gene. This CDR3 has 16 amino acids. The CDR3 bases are TGTGCCAGCTCACCACGGGGGACAGGGATGTTCGACGAGCAGTACTTC. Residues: CASSPRGTGMFDEQYF.

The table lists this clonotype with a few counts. As DNA, the CDR3 is TGCGCCAGCAGCTCAGGACAGATTTTGTACGAGCAGTACTTC. This encodes CASSSGQILYEQYF. The chain carries TRBV5-1 and TRBJ2-7; tentatively, D is TRBD1 (6 bases). Germline CDR1 is SGHRS and CDR2 is YFSETQ. Trimming shortened V by 3 bases and J by 4 bases, and 14 bases separated the two germline ends. The CDR3 is 14 residues long.

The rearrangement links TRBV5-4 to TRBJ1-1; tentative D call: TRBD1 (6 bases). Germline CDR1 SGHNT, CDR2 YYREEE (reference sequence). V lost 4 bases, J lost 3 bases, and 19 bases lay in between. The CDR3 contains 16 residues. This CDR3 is CASSRGSGRGDTEAFF. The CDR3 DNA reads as TGTGCCAGCAGCCGAGGATCGGGCAGGGGTGACACTGAAGCTTTCTTT.

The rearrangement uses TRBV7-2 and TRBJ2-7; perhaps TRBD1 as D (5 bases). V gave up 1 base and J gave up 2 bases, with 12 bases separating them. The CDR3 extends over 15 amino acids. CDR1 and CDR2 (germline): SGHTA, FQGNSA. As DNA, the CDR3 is TGTGCCAGCAGCTTAGGTTCAGGGAAGGCCTACGAGCAGTACTTC. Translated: CASSLGSGKAYEQYF.

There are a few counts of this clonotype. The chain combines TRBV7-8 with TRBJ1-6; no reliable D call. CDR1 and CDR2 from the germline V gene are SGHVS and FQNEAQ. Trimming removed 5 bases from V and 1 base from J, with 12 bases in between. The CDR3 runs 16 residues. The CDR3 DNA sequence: TGTGCCAGCAGCGCCCCGGGGAGGTCCTATAATTCACCCCTCCACTTT. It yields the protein CASSAPGRSYNSPLHF.

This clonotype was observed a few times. The CDR3 region is CASSQEAGGGNTEAFF. For the CDR3, the DNA is TGTGCCAGCAGCCAAGAGGCAGGGGGAGGGAACACTGAAGCTTTCTTT. The chain combines TRBV4-2 with TRBJ1-1, with TRBD1 matching 7 bases. V was clipped by 0 bases and J by 1 base; unmatched bases: 5. Germline CDR1 is LGHNA and CDR2 is YNFKEQ. CDR3 length: 16 amino acids.

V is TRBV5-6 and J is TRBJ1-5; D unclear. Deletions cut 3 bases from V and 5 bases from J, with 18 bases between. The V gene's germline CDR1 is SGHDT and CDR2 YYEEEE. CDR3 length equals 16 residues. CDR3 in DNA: TGTGCCAGCAGCTACGGGGTGAGACCTACCGATCAGCCCCAGCATTTT. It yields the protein CASSYGVRPTDQPQHF.